This TCR beta chain derives from a study of somatic mutations in cytotoxic T cells in rheumatoid arthritis. Study information: Flow-sorting brought some V beta antibody-stained T-cell populations to nearly 100% purity, V beta1+ cells sequenced for TCRB among them.

The assay was immunoSEQ multiplex PCR, and TCRdb's table has in-frame clones only and misses some. The sample has fewer than 12,000 clones, around 75% seen once; the top ten hold 35% to 45%. The origin of this receptor is a man aged 55 to 70 in good health. Sequencing input: CD8+ T cells sorted from blood.

CDR3 nucleotides: TGTGCCAGCAGTTACTCCGGGACAGGCACCTACGAGCAGTACTTC. Its translation: CASSYSGTGTYEQYF. V is TRBV6-5 and J is TRBJ2-7; 8 positions agree with TRBD1. The CDR3 is 15 amino acids. Trimming took 0 bases from V and 2 from J; bases not matched to a gene: 3. CDR1 MNHEY and CDR2 SVGAGI come from the germline V gene.